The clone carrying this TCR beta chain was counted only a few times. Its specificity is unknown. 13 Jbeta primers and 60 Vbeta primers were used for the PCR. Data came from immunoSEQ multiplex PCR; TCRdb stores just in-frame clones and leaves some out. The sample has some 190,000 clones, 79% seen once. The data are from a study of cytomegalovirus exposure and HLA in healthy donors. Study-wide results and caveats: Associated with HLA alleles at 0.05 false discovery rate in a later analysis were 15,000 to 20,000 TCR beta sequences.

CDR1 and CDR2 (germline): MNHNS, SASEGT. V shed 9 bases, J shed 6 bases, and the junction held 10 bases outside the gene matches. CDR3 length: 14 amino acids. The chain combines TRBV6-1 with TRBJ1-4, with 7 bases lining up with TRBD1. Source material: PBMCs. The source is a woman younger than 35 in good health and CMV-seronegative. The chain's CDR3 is CASWFGTADEKLFF. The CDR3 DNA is TGTGCCAGTTGGTTCGGGACAGCGGATGAAAAACTGTTTTTT.